Below, 16 T cell receptor beta chains from the same sample are listed, as sequenced in a study of T cells in Graves' hyperthyroidism and ophthalmopathy. TCR beta CDR3 region amplification was performed from RNA transcripts. TCR CDR3 underwent first-round RT-PCR with the HTBI primer set. TCRdb used MiXCR to reprocess the multiplex PCR reads, holding one entry per CDR3 protein. The sample carries hundreds of thousands of distinct CDR3 sequences, 18% recorded once. Input material: blood. Receptors were obtained from a woman aged 45-65 years with Graves' hyperthyroidism that later progressed to Graves' ophthalmopathy.

Concerning this clonotype itself: Since a much larger clone is just one base distant, this may be a read error. CDR3 residues: CARSESRGATEAFF. The CDR3 region has the DNA TGCGCCCGCAGTGAGTCGAGAGGGGCGACTGAAGCTTTCTTT. The rearrangement joins TRBV10-1 to TRBJ1-1, with D perhaps matching TRBD1 (5 bases). Germline V gives CDR1 WNHNN, CDR2 SYGVQD (reference sequence). There are 14 residues in the CDR3.

The genes are TRBV6-1 and TRBJ2-2, with unresolved D. V lost 4 bases and J lost 6, with 6 bases in between. The germline V gene has CDR1 MNHNS and CDR2 SASEGT. The CDR3 extends over 12 amino acids. The CDR3: CASSAPSGELFF. DNA of the CDR3: TGTGCCAGCAGTGCCCCCTCCGGGGAGCTGTTTTTT.

This clonotype was picked up many times. The rearrangement uses TRBV20-1 and TRBJ2-5; 8 bases align to TRBD2. V shed 6 bases and J 4 bases; nucleotides not matched to a gene: 4. Germline values: CDR1 DFQATT, CDR2 SNEGSKA (reference sequence). This CDR3 region has 12 residues. The CDR3 spells CSAAGTRETQYF. The CDR3 DNA reads TGCAGTGCGGCCGGGACTAGAGAGACCCAGTACTTC.

In this sample, this clonotype turned up many times. The CDR3 coding sequence is TGTGCCAGCAGTCCACCCACTAGCGGGGGGGTCCTCTCCTACAATGAGCAGTTCTTC. It specifies CASSPPTSGGVLSYNEQFF. The rearrangement joins TRBV2 to TRBJ2-1; 13 bases are a match to TRBD2. Germline V CDR1 and CDR2: SNHLY, FYNNEI. Germline trimming cut 5 bases from V and 0 bases from J; bases unmatched to any gene: 10. The CDR3 is 19 residues long.

This clonotype was observed a few times. This chain joins TRBV27 and TRBJ2-7, with 7 positions matching TRBD1. The germline V gene encodes CDR1 MNHEY and CDR2 SMNVEV (reference sequence). Germline trimming cut 0 bases from V and 6 bases from J; bases unmatched to any gene: 5. The CDR3 has 14 residues. The CDR3 DNA sequence: TGTGCCAGCAGTTTATCGGCGACAGGGCGCGAGCAGTACTTC. Encoded protein: CASSLSATGREQYF.

This clonotype was counted at least ten times. The V and J genes are TRBV5-1 and TRBJ2-3; 7 nucleotides match TRBD2. The CDR3 length is 16 residues. Trimming cost V 1 base and J 3 bases; bases outside gene matches: 8. Germline assignment: CDR1 SGHRS and CDR2 YFSETQ. The CDR3 region has the DNA TGCGCCAGCAGCTTGAAAATAGGACTAGTAACAGATACGCAGTATTTT. Its translation: CASSLKIGLVTDTQYF.

The V call is TRBV20-1, the J call TRBJ2-1, with D unclear. Germline assignment: CDR1 DFQATT and CDR2 SNEGSKA (reference sequence). This CDR3 is 12 amino acids long. V lost 6 bases, J lost 6 bases, and 12 bases lay in between. The CDR3 coding sequence is TGCAGTGCAGAGGACGCCTTCAATGAGCAGTTCTTC. Translated, it gives CSAEDAFNEQFF.

To note about this clonotype: This may stem from a read error, because a much larger clone lies one nucleotide away. V usage is TRBV20-1 and J usage is TRBJ2-2; tentatively, D is TRBD2 (5 bases). CDR1 DFQATT and CDR2 SNEGSKA come from the germline V gene (reference sequence). The CDR3 consists of 16 residues. CDR3 DNA: TGCAGTCCTAGAGGACTTTATCCAGTCTCCGGTGGGGAGCTGTTTTTT. It is translated as CSPRGLYPVSGGELFF.

The chain links TRBV27 to TRBJ1-5, with unresolved D. From germline, CDR1 is MNHEY and CDR2 SMNVEV (reference sequence). V lost 5 bases to trimming and J lost 1 base, with 18 bases between them. The length of the CDR3 is 17 residues. The CDR3 reads CASSEIDGLLSNQPQHF. The CDR3 nucleotides read TGTGCCAGCAGTGAAATCGACGGTCTTCTGAGCAATCAGCCCCAGCATTTT.

There are many counts of this clonotype. The rearrangement joins TRBV9 to TRBJ1-1, with D unresolved. The ends were cut back, 1 base at V and 1 base at J, with 8 bases in the middle. CDR1 is SGDLS, CDR2 YYNGEE, per germline. The CDR3 is 14 amino acids. This chain's CDR3 is CASSVLTENTEAFF. The DNA of the CDR3 is TGTGCCAGCAGCGTACTAACGGAGAACACTGAAGCTTTCTTT.

J is TRBJ1-5 and V is TRBV20-1; no firm D call. The CDR3 covers 17 residues. V was pared by 1 base and J by 0 bases, with 16 bases between. The germline CDR1 and CDR2 sequences are DFQATT and SNEGSKA (reference sequence). The CDR3 nucleotides read TGCAGTGCTAGAGGGGGATTCCCCTCCGTTAGCAATCAGCCCCAGCATTTT. This translates into CSARGGFPSVSNQPQHF.

The chain recombines TRBV3-1 with TRBJ1-2, with D uncertain. Germline CDR1 LGHDT, CDR2 YNNKEL (reference sequence). This CDR3 has 14 residues. V was trimmed by 1 base and J by 8 bases, leaving 14 bases between them. The CDR3 spells CASSQVVDMGGYTF. CDR3 nucleotide sequence: TGTGCCAGCAGCCAAGTGGTGGATATGGGAGGCTACACCTTC.

The rearrangement uses TRBV12-5 and TRBJ1-2; D perhaps matches TRBD1 (5 bases). The CDR3 extends over 15 amino acids. Germline loops: CDR1 LGHNT, CDR2 FRNRAP. V was pared by 3 bases and J by 0 bases, with 11 bases between. CDR3 amino acids: CASGLGDGSNYGYTF. The CDR3 coding sequence is TGTGCTAGTGGTTTAGGGGACGGCTCTAACTATGGCTACACCTTC.

This sequence joins TRBV6-9 and TRBJ1-6, with TRBD1 identical over 9 bases. Germline V gene data show CDR1 as MNHGY and CDR2 as SVAAGI. This CDR3 contains 15 residues. V shed 3 bases and J 7 bases; nucleotides not matched to a gene: 4. CDR3 bases: TGTGCCAGCAGTTACTTGACAGGGGGAAATTCACCCCTCCACTTT. It translates to CASSYLTGGNSPLHF.

At least ten counts were recorded for this clonotype. The V call is TRBV3-1, the J call TRBJ1-6; D unresolved. Germline CDR1 LGHDT, CDR2 YNNKEL (reference sequence). Trimming took off 1 base at V and 8 bases at J, with 12 bases between the two ends. There are 15 residues in the CDR3. Written as DNA, the CDR3 is TGTGCCAGCAGCCAAGCGATGCAGGAGGATTCACCCCTCCACTTT. Residues: CASSQAMQEDSPLHF.

This clonotype was observed a few times. This chain connects TRBV6-1 to TRBJ1-5; TRBD1 might be the D (5 bases). V lost 8 bases to trimming and J lost 7 bases, with 15 bases between them. The length of the CDR3 is 13 residues. Germline CDR1 is MNHNS and CDR2 is SASEGT. CDR3 in DNA: TGTGCCAGCTTAGAAGGGGCCGGACAGCCCCAGCATTTT. It codes for CASLEGAGQPQHF.